This is a list of T cell receptor beta chains from one sample in a study of T cells in Graves' hyperthyroidism and ophthalmopathy. Via MiXCR, TCRdb re-called the multiplex PCR reads, giving one row per CDR3 protein. The sample has fewer than 400,000 distinct CDR3 sequences, over 12% seen once. Sequencing input: blood. The receptors here all came from a man aged 45-60 years with Graves' ophthalmopathy. Each CDR3 is given with its conserved first and last residue. Each record gives: V gene, D gene, J gene, clone size, CDR3 DNA, CDR3 protein. A D gene is named only where the DNA matches it firmly. Size values are once, few and many counts, or a class for expanded clones, and some rows have none.

TRBV7-2	-	TRBJ2-5	many	TGTGCCAGCAGCTTGGCCGACAGGTCGAGAGAGACCCAGTACTTC	CASSLADRSRETQYF
TRBV12-5	-	TRBJ2-5	few	TGTGCTAGTGGTTTGGGGCCCGGGGAGACCCAGTACTTC	CASGLGPGETQYF
TRBV18	-	TRBJ1-3	-	TGTGCCAGCTCACAATTCTCGGGCCCCTCTGGAAACACCATATATTTT	CASSQFSGPSGNTIYF
TRBV20-1	-	TRBJ2-1	many	TGCAGTGCTAGGAACTATGAGCAGTTCTTC	CSARNYEQFF
TRBV18	-	TRBJ1-5	many	TGTGCCAGCTCACCATCACGCGGAGGGGATCAGCCCCAGCATTTT	CASSPSRGGDQPQHF
TRBV28	-	TRBJ2-7	many	TGTGCCAGCAGTGCGCCAACAGGGTACTCCTACGAGCAGTACTTC	CASSAPTGYSYEQYF
TRBV24-1	-	TRBJ2-7	few	TGTGCCACCAGTGATTGGACTGGGTACGAGCAGTACTTC	CATSDWTGYEQYF
TRBV7-9	TRBD1	TRBJ2-7	-	TGTGCCAGCAGCGTCCCGGACAGGGCCTCCTACGAGCAGTACTTC	CASSVPDRASYEQYF
TRBV11-2	TRBD2	TRBJ2-5	many	TGTGCCAGCAGCGAGATGGGACTAAGAGGGGAAGAGACCCAGTACTTC	CASSEMGLRGEETQYF
TRBV13	-	TRBJ1-2	-	TGTGCCAGCAGCTTAGGGGGATCAGCTAACTATGGCTACACCTTC	CASSLGGSANYGYTF
TRBV9	TRBD2	TRBJ2-5	-	TGTGCCAGCAGCGTAGCTGGGACTAGCGGGAGTCAAGAGACCCAGTACTTC	CASSVAGTSGSQETQYF
TRBV24-1	TRBD2	TRBJ2-1	few	TGTGCCACCAGTGTGGGGACTAGCGCTAACAATGAGCAGTTCTTC	CATSVGTSANNEQFF
TRBV7-9	-	TRBJ1-1	few	TGTGCCAGCAGCTTCGGCGGTGGGAACACTGAAGCTTTCTTT	CASSFGGGNTEAFF
TRBV6-1	-	TRBJ1-1	many	TGTGCCAGCAGCAAGGTCATGAACACTGAAGCTTTCTTT	CASSKVMNTEAFF
TRBV18	TRBD2	TRBJ2-7	-	TGTGCCAGCTCACCACCGGGACTAGTTGGGTACGAGCAGTACTTC	CASSPPGLVGYEQYF
TRBV5-1	-	TRBJ2-7	few	TGCGCCAGCAGCTTACCCCACGGGGCCGAGCAGTACTTC	CASSLPHGAEQYF